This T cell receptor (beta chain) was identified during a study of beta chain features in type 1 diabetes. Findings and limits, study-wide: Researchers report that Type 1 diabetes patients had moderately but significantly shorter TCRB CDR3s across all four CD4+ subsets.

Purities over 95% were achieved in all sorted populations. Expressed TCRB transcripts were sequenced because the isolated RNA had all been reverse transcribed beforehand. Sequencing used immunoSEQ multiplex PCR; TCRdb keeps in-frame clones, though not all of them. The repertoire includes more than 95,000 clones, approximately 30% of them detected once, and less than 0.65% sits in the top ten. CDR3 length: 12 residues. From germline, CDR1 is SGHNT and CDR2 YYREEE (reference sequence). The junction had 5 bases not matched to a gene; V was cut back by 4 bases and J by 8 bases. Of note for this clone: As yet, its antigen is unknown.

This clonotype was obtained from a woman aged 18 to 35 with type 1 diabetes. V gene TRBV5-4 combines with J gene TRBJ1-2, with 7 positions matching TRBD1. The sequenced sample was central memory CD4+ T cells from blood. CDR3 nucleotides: TGTGCCAGCAGCCAACTAGGGGGCGGCTACACCTTC. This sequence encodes CASSQLGGGYTF.